The 24 T cell receptor beta chains given below trace back to one sample, sequenced in a study of vaccination effects on CD4 cells after COVID-19 (dated by TCRdb to the early 2020s). These receptors have no known antigen. The ViraFEST assay stimulated PBMC with viral peptide pools and then used TCR sequencing to identify antigen-specific CD4+ T cell clonotypes by expansion. After around ten days of culture, CD4+ T cells were isolated with the EasySep CD4+ T cell isolation kit. Convalescent patients had PCR-confirmed SARS-CoV-2 infection between March and December 2020, before Alpha, Beta and Delta variants emerged in the United States. Two doses of either the BNT162b2 or the mRNA-1273 mRNA SARS-CoV-2 vaccine were administered to participants. Library preparation was by the immunoSEQ multiplex PCR assay. What TCRdb holds here is the immuneACCESS table cut down to in-frame rearrangements. Part of the clones is not present; checked against another copy, under half of the missing clones reflect an unresolved V gene, and the others are unexplained. The sample table records more than 10,000 clones; just under 75% of these occur just once. Roughly a third of the sample is in the top ten clones.

Specimen: CD4+ T cells from PBMCs cultured with HCoV-NL63 spike peptides, collected after COVID-19 vaccination. The meaning of the sample's cell subset or site label: HCoV-NL63 spike overlapping peptide pool stimulation. These receptors originate from a human donor who had a prior SARS-CoV-2 infection.

This chain uses TRBV5-6 with TRBJ2-3; D is tentatively TRBD1 or TRBD2 (5 bases each). The ends were cut back, 1 base at V and 4 bases at J, with 7 bases in the middle. Germline lookup yields CDR1 SGHDT and CDR2 YYEEEE. This CDR3 has 13 residues. The CDR3 sequence is CASSLMGADTQYF. CDR3 DNA sequence: TGTGCCAGCAGCTTGATGGGGGCAGATACGCAGTATTTT. Based on the CDR3 plus reference TRBV5-6 and TRBJ2-3, the full variable domain is DAGVTQSPTHLIKTRGQQVTLRCSPKSGHDTVSWYQQALGQGPQFIFQYYEEEERQRGNFPDRFSGHQFPNYSSELNVNALLLGDSALYLCASSLMGADTQYFGPGTRLTVL.

The chain has TRBV15 and TRBJ2-7; 8 bases fit TRBD1. From germline, CDR1 is LNHNV and CDR2 YYDKDF (reference sequence). The CDR3 length is 15 residues. J lost 7 bases, V lost 2 bases, and 10 bases had no gene match. In DNA, the CDR3 is TGTGCCACCAGCAGAAGGGGGACAGGACCTAGGGAGCAGTACTTC. This gives the protein CATSRRGTGPREQYF.

The V gene is TRBV2, the J gene TRBJ2-7; 7 positions match TRBD2. V shed 4 bases and J 3 bases; nucleotides not matched to a gene: 3. The germline V gene encodes CDR1 SNHLY and CDR2 FYNNEI. The CDR3 length is 13 residues. This CDR3 is CASSGGLVYEQYF. Written as DNA, the CDR3 is TGTGCCAGCAGTGGCGGACTAGTCTACGAGCAGTACTTC. Drawing the rest from reference TRBV2 and TRBJ2-7, the complete variable domain is EPEVTQTPSHQVTQMGQEVILRCVPISNHLYFYWYRQILGQKVEFLVSFYNNEISEKSEIFDDQFSVERPDGSNFTLKIRSTKLEDSAMYFCASSGGLVYEQYFGPGTRLTVT.

This chain joins TRBV18 and TRBJ2-1, with 13 bases fitting TRBD2. From germline, CDR1 is KGHSH and CDR2 LQKENI. The CDR3 totals 15 residues. V trimming: 6 bases; J trimming: 5 bases; junction bases outside the gene matches: 4. The CDR3 sequence: CASSEGLAGHNEQFF. CDR3 nucleotide sequence: TGTGCCAGCTCGGAGGGACTAGCGGGGCACAATGAGCAGTTCTTC.

The chain uses TRBV6-6 and TRBJ2-6, with D possibly matching TRBD2 (5 bases). With 2 bases removed from V and 1 base from J, the gap between germline ends came to 9 bases. CDR1 is MNHNY, CDR2 SVGAGI, per germline (reference sequence). This CDR3 is 16 amino acids long. The CDR3 is CASSYSWESGANVLTF. Here the CDR3 DNA reads TGTGCCAGCAGTTACAGTTGGGAGTCTGGGGCCAACGTCCTGACTTTC.

This clone was picked up a small number of times. The gene calls are TRBV18 and TRBJ1-6; the D is unclear. The CDR3 has 15 residues. V shed 6 bases and J shed 1 base, with 10 bases lying between them. Germline CDR1 KGHSH, CDR2 LQKENI. The CDR3 DNA follows: TGTGCCAGCTCTAGACGGGAGTCCTATAATTCACCCCTCCACTTT. This gives the protein CASSRRESYNSPLHF.

This chain links TRBV19 with TRBJ1-2; D possibly corresponds to TRBD1 (6 bases). V lost 3 bases, J lost 6 bases, and 20 bases lay in between. CDR1 and CDR2 (germline): LNHDA, SQIVND (reference sequence). The CDR3 extends over 16 amino acids. This CDR3 is CASSISMGGGYNGYTF. CDR3 sequence (DNA): TGTGCCAGTAGTATTTCTATGGGAGGGGGGTATAATGGCTACACCTTC.

V gene TRBV5-1 combines with J gene TRBJ1-3; D ambiguous. This CDR3 is 15 amino acids long. V was cut by 4 bases and J by 8 bases, with 19 bases left in between. Germline lookup yields CDR1 SGHRS and CDR2 YFSETQ. The CDR3 region has the DNA TGCGCCAGCAGCGTAGGAGGAGGCGGGTTTGACACCATATATTTT. This sequence encodes CASSVGGGGFDTIYF.

The chain is built from TRBV5-6 and TRBJ2-7; 8 nucleotides align to TRBD1. Germline V lookup: CDR1 SGHDT, CDR2 YYEEEE. The junction had 4 bases not matched to a gene; V was cut back by 0 bases and J by 2 bases. The CDR3 has 15 residues. Written as DNA, the CDR3 is TGTGCCAGCAGCTTGGCGCCGGGACAGGCCTACGAGCAGTACTTC. Protein sequence: CASSLAPGQAYEQYF.

The sample holds a few counts of this clone. The rearrangement uses TRBV7-9 and TRBJ1-1; perhaps TRBD1 as D (6 bases). Germline assignment: CDR1 SEHNR and CDR2 FQNEAQ (reference sequence). Trimming left V 0 bases short and J 7 bases short, with 9 bases between. This CDR3 is 13 amino acids long. In DNA, the CDR3 is TGTGCCAGCAGCTTAGCGGGAGGGGGTGAAGCTTTCTTT. This sequence encodes CASSLAGGGEAFF.

This clone was detected only a few times. J is TRBJ1-2 and V is TRBV5-6; no clear D gene. The CDR3 is 12 amino acids. V lost 4 bases and J lost 5, with 9 bases in between. Germline V gives CDR1 SGHDT, CDR2 YYEEEE. Here the CDR3 reads CASSRGLYGYTF. The DNA of the CDR3 is TGTGCCAGCAGCCGAGGATTATATGGCTACACCTTC.

V usage is TRBV10-3 and J usage is TRBJ2-1, with TRBD2 matching over 10 bases. V dropped 4 bases and J dropped 6; count of bases not matched to a gene: 6. This CDR3 is 15 amino acids long. Germline CDR1 and CDR2: ENHRY and SYGVKD. CDR3 sequence: CAISGQASGGNEQFF. CDR3 DNA: TGTGCCATCAGTGGGCAGGCTAGCGGGGGCAATGAGCAGTTCTTC.

The chain uses TRBV4-1 and TRBJ2-7; D tentatively reads TRBD1 or TRBD2 (5 bases each). The ends were cut back, 0 bases at V and 0 bases at J, with 18 bases in the middle. CDR3 length: 18 residues. The V gene's germline CDR1 is MGHRA and CDR2 YSYEKL. CDR3 sequence (DNA): TGCGCCAGCAGCCAAGATTCAGGCTATCGAGGGACCTCCTACGAGCAGTACTTC. It encodes CASSQDSGYRGTSYEQYF.

V and J are TRBV25-1 and TRBJ1-2; a weak D match, TRBD1 (5 bases). The germline V gene encodes CDR1 MGHDK and CDR2 SYGVNS. This CDR3 has 12 residues. Trimming took 11 bases from V and 4 from J, leaving 14 bases between them. CDR3 in DNA: TGTGCCGCCAAGTCGGGGGGCTATGGCTACACCTTC. Protein product: CAAKSGGYGYTF.

Only a few counts were recorded for this clone. This CDR3 reads CASSMTGQETQYF. The CDR3 DNA is TGTGCCAGCAGTATGACGGGGCAAGAGACCCAGTACTTC. V is TRBV2 and J is TRBJ2-5; maybe TRBD2 (5 bases). This CDR3 has 13 amino acids. Germline loops: CDR1 SNHLY, CDR2 FYNNEI. Trimming left V 5 bases short and J 2 bases short, with 9 bases between.

The rearrangement joins TRBV4-2 to TRBJ2-1, with 11 bases identical to TRBD2. Germline V gives CDR1 LGHNA, CDR2 YNFKEQ. V lost 0 bases to trimming and J lost 7 bases; unmatched junction nucleotides: 5. The CDR3 is 16 amino acids. The CDR3 loop reads CASSQDLAGGWNEQFF. CDR3 nucleotide sequence: TGTGCCAGCAGCCAAGACTTAGCGGGAGGGTGGAATGAGCAGTTCTTC.

This clone was counted between two and nine times. The rearrangement joins TRBV7-9 to TRBJ2-5; TRBD2 matches 8 bases. Losses at the gene ends were 3 bases for V and 1 base for J; bases not matched to a gene: 4. The CDR3 is 15 residues long. Germline loops: CDR1 SEHNR, CDR2 FQNEAQ (reference sequence). The CDR3 bases are TGTGCCAGCAGCTTTTTCCTAGCGGGCCAAGAGACCCAGTACTTC. Amino acids: CASSFFLAGQETQYF.

V and J are TRBV5-6 and TRBJ2-5, with a possible D match to TRBD1 (6 bases). CDR1 and CDR2 from the germline V gene are SGHDT and YYEEEE. The CDR3 length is 14 residues. Trimming removed 4 bases at V and 4 bases at J, with 14 bases between. CDR3 sequence (DNA): TGTGCCAGCAGCGCAGGGGCGTTGGGAGAGACCCAGTACTTC. Its protein is CASSAGALGETQYF.

Only one count was recorded for this clone. V usage is TRBV18 and J usage is TRBJ1-3; D is unresolved. V was cut by 3 bases and J by 0 bases, with 12 bases left in between. The V gene's germline CDR1 is KGHSH and CDR2 LQKENI. The CDR3 is 16 amino acids. DNA of the CDR3: TGTGCCAGCTCACCTCTTCCAGAGAGCTCTGGAAACACCATATATTTT. It yields the protein CASSPLPESSGNTIYF.

The chain joins TRBV21-1 to TRBJ2-5; TRBD1 reflects the table's D call only, with no check against the DNA. TRBV21-1 is reported as a pseudogene. The CDR3 has 19 amino acids. In DNA, the CDR3 is TGTGCCAGCAGCGGACAGGGGGTAACGGGAGGGCCGTATATGGAGACCCAGTACTTC. It specifies CASSGQGVTGGPYMETQYF.

V usage is TRBV12-3 or TRBV12-4 and J usage is TRBJ2-3, with a possible D match to TRBD1 (5 bases). The CDR3 totals 12 residues. V was cut by 6 bases and J by 2 bases, with 6 bases left in between. The CDR3 region is CASRDNTDTQYF. The CDR3 nucleotides are TGTGCCAGCAGGGACAACACAGATACGCAGTATTTT.

Here the CDR3 reads CASSQLNQRGSNTGELFF. CDR3 DNA sequence: TGTGCCAGCAGCCAACTAAATCAACGGGGCTCGAACACCGGGGAGCTGTTTTTT. The chain combines TRBV5-6 with TRBJ2-2; D assignment may be TRBD1 or TRBD2 (5 bases each). This CDR3 contains 18 residues. The germline V and J ends were trimmed by 4 bases and 0 bases, with 19 bases remaining between them. Looked up from germline, CDR1 is SGHDT and CDR2 is YYEEEE.

The chain couples TRBV29-1 to TRBJ1-2, with D tentatively TRBD1 (6 bases). Germline lookup yields CDR1 SQVTM and CDR2 ANQGSEA. CDR3 length: 11 residues. V was trimmed by 5 bases and J by 8 bases, leaving 12 bases between them. The CDR3 reads CSVQSGGGYTF. The DNA of the CDR3 is TGCAGCGTTCAGTCCGGGGGCGGCTACACCTTC.

This chain uses TRBV29-1 with TRBJ1-5; the D gene is possibly TRBD1 (5 bases). The CDR3 loop spans 14 amino acids. Trimming took off 6 bases at V and 0 bases at J, with 12 bases between the two ends. The V gene's germline CDR1 is SQVTM and CDR2 ANQGSEA. CDR3 amino acids: CSVKRQHSNQPQHF. The DNA of the CDR3 is TGCAGCGTCAAGAGACAGCATAGCAATCAGCCCCAGCATTTT.